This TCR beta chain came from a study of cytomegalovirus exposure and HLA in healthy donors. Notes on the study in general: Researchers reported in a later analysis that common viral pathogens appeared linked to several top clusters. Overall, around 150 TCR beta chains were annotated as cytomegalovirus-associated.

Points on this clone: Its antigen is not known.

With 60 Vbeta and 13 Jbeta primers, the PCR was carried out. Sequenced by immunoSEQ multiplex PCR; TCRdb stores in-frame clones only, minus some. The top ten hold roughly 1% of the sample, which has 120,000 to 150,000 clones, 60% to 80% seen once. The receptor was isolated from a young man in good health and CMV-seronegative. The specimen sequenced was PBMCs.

The CDR3 nucleotides read TGTGCCAGCTCACCATTCCAGGGGCGAACTATTAACTATGGCTACACCTTC. Amino acid sequence: CASSPFQGRTINYGYTF. This rearrangement joins TRBV18 to TRBJ1-2; tentatively, D is TRBD1 (6 bases). V was shortened by 2 bases and J by 1 base, with 17 bases between the two germline ends. The CDR3 length is 17 residues. Germline V gene lookup returns CDR1 KGHSH and CDR2 LQKENI. Complete variable domain (other parts from reference TRBV18 and TRBJ1-2): NAGVMQNPRHLVRRRGQEARLRCSPMKGHSHVYWYRQLPEEGLKFMVYLQKENIIDESGMPKERFSAEFPKEGPSILRIQQVVRGDSAAYFCASSPFQGRTINYGYTFGSGTRLTVV.